The 26 T cell receptor beta chains listed next were all sequenced from one sample in a study of PD-1 blockade in classical Hodgkin lymphoma. Autologous stem cell transplantation was followed by relapse in every patient, and brentuximab vedotin exposure varied. Sequencing used immunoSEQ multiplex PCR; TCRdb keeps in-frame clones, though not all of them. The sample shows about 84,000 clones, roughly nine tenths of them seen only once. This sample comprised peripheral blood mononuclear cells (PBMCs), obtained at baseline. The receptors were sampled from a human donor with classical Hodgkin lymphoma.

In this sample, this clone turned up once. The chain uses TRBV28 and TRBJ2-7; 9 bases match TRBD2. The J segment lost 3 bases and the V segment lost 3 bases, leaving 3 bases of the junction unmatched. The CDR3 is 14 residues long. From germline, CDR1 is MDHEN and CDR2 SYDVKM. This CDR3 reads CASSFSGRLYEQYF. The CDR3 DNA reads TGTGCCAGCAGTTTTAGCGGGAGACTCTACGAGCAGTACTTC. Looking up the rest from reference TRBV28 and TRBJ2-7 gives the full variable domain: DVKVTQSSRYLVKRTGEKVFLECVQDMDHENMFWYRQDPGLGLRLIYFSYDVKMKEKGDIPEGYSVSREKKERFSLILESASTNQTSMYLCASSFSGRLYEQYFGPGTRLTVT.

The chain combines TRBV5-1 with TRBJ2-3, with D perhaps matching TRBD2 (5 bases). The CDR3 has 15 residues. CDR1 is SGHRS and CDR2 is YFSETQ in the germline V gene. V shed 0 bases and J shed 1 base, with 9 bases lying between them. The CDR3 sequence: CASSLGRGGTDTQYF. CDR3 nucleotide sequence: TGCGCCAGCAGCTTGGGACGGGGAGGCACAGATACGCAGTATTTT.

The chain has TRBV27 and TRBJ1-5; 8 nucleotides match TRBD1. Unmatched junction bases numbered 13, after V lost 5 bases and J lost 7 bases. Germline CDR1 reads MNHEY; CDR2 reads SMNVEV (reference sequence). The CDR3 length is 16 residues. The CDR3 region is CASSPSPDREKQPQHF. The CDR3, as DNA: TGTGCCAGCAGTCCCTCCCCGGACAGGGAGAAGCAGCCCCAGCATTTT.

This chain links TRBV6-5 with TRBJ1-5; D not resolved. Looked up from germline, CDR1 is MNHEY and CDR2 is SVGAGI. The germline V and J ends were trimmed by 6 bases and 0 bases, with 6 bases remaining between them. CDR3 length equals 13 residues. In DNA form, the CDR3 reads TGTGCCAGCAGACGAGATAGCAATCAGCCCCAGCATTTT. Amino acid sequence: CASRRDSNQPQHF.

Here the CDR3 reads CASRKGREFTGELFF. The CDR3 bases are TGTGCCAGCAGAAAAGGGCGGGAGTTCACCGGGGAGCTGTTTTTT. This chain connects TRBV2 to TRBJ2-2; 7 bases are a match to TRBD2. Germline loops: CDR1 SNHLY, CDR2 FYNNEI. The V segment lost 6 bases and the J segment 4 bases; nucleotides outside the gene matches: 8. This CDR3 contains 15 residues.

The J gene is TRBJ1-4, the V gene TRBV9; no definite D call. CDR3 length equals 12 residues. V lost 3 bases, J lost 8 bases, and 8 bases lay in between. CDR1 and CDR2 (germline): SGDLS, YYNGEE. The CDR3 DNA reads as TGTGCCAGCAGCGGCTTAAAGGAAAAACTGTTTTTT. The encoded protein is CASSGLKEKLFF.

V and J are TRBV15 and TRBJ1-5; 9 bases are a match to TRBD1. The CDR3 length is 14 residues. Per germline, CDR1 LNHNV and CDR2 YYDKDF (reference sequence). V dropped 5 bases and J dropped 6; count of bases not matched to a gene: 5. The CDR3 sequence: CATSGTGGIQPQHF. DNA of the CDR3: TGTGCCACCAGCGGTACAGGGGGCATTCAGCCCCAGCATTTT. The full variable domain, in which reference TRBV15 and TRBJ1-5 provide the parts outside the CDR3, is DAMVIQNPRYQVTQFGKPVTLSCSQTLNHNVMYWYQQKSSQAPKLLFHYYDKDFNNEADTPDNFQSRRPNTSFCFLDIRSPGLGDTAMYLCATSGTGGIQPQHFGDGTRLSIL.

CDR3 in amino acids: CASSESAAEAFF. In DNA, the CDR3 is TGTGCCAGCAGTGAATCGGCAGCTGAAGCTTTCTTT. The rearrangement joins TRBV2 to TRBJ1-1; the D is unclear. Trimming left V 2 bases short and J 6 bases short, with 7 bases between. CDR1 and CDR2 (germline): SNHLY, FYNNEI. The CDR3 contains 12 residues.

The V call is TRBV5-1, the J call TRBJ2-3; TRBD2 agrees at 9 bases. Germline V CDR1 and CDR2: SGHRS, YFSETQ. V shed 4 bases, J shed 0 bases, and the junction held 12 bases outside the gene matches. CDR3 length: 18 residues. CDR3 coding DNA: TGCGCCAGCAGCCCGGGACAGCGGCTAGCGGGAAGCACAGATACGCAGTATTTT. The encoded protein is CASSPGQRLAGSTDTQYF.

This clone was detected only once. The V gene is TRBV5-1, the J gene TRBJ1-1; TRBD1 matches 7 bases. Germline CDR1 SGHRS, CDR2 YFSETQ. Trimming at V came to 4 bases and at J to 1 base, leaving 4 bases not matched to a gene. This CDR3 is built from 14 residues. CDR3 coding DNA: TGCGCCAGCAGCACTTCAGGGGGGAACACTGAAGCTTTCTTT. Translation: CASSTSGGNTEAFF.

The chain joins TRBV6-1 to TRBJ2-1; D is unclear. Trimming cost V 0 bases and J 4 bases, with 13 bases left between them. The CDR3 covers 16 residues. Looked up from germline, CDR1 is MNHNS and CDR2 is SASEGT. DNA for the CDR3: TGTGCCAGCAGTGAAGCGGGTCCCAGCCGGTACAATGAGCAGTTCTTC. Protein: CASSEAGPSRYNEQFF.

The V gene is TRBV6-1, the J gene TRBJ2-1; the match to TRBD1 covers 9 bases. The germline V gene has CDR1 MNHNS and CDR2 SASEGT. J was trimmed by 9 bases and V by 5 bases; bases with no gene match: 11. This CDR3 comprises 15 residues. As DNA, the CDR3 is TGTGCCAGCAGTCAGCCGGGACAGGGCTCGCGTGAGCAGTTCTTC. Translating it yields CASSQPGQGSREQFF.

The chain combines TRBV5-4 with TRBJ1-2, with unresolved D. The V and J ends lost 2 bases and 7 bases respectively, with 27 bases between them. Germline-derived CDR1 and CDR2 are SGHNT and YYREEE (reference sequence). The CDR3 runs to 18 residues. For the CDR3, the DNA is TGTGCCAGCAGCTTCACTGGATATGGACCGCGGCGAATTAGTGGCTACACCTTC. Translating gives CASSFTGYGPRRISGYTF.

V gene TRBV28 combines with J gene TRBJ1-5; 7 bases align to TRBD1. Trimming removed 5 bases from V and 0 bases from J; junction bases left unmatched: 16. Germline lookup yields CDR1 MDHEN and CDR2 SYDVKM. The CDR3 length is 19 residues. The CDR3 protein is CASSLNRDSLSYSNQPQHF. The CDR3 bases are TGTGCCAGCAGTCTTAACCGGGACAGTCTCTCTTATAGCAATCAGCCCCAGCATTTT.

The chain has TRBV7-6 and TRBJ2-7; D is possibly TRBD1 (5 bases). Trimming took 1 base from V and 1 from J, leaving 26 bases between them. The CDR3 runs to 20 residues. Germline CDR1 is SGHVS and CDR2 is FNYEAQ. The CDR3 region is CASSLGVGVVAPIGSYEQYF. CDR3 nucleotide sequence: TGTGCCAGCAGCTTAGGCGTAGGGGTGGTAGCTCCAATAGGATCCTACGAGCAGTACTTC.

The chain employs TRBV10-2 and TRBJ1-1, with D maybe TRBD1 (5 bases). This CDR3 comprises 16 residues. Trimming removed 0 bases at V and 1 base at J, with 12 bases between. Germline-derived CDR1 and CDR2 are WSHSY and SAAADI. CDR3 loop: CASSESPPGTNTEAFF. DNA for the CDR3: TGCGCCAGCAGTGAGTCGCCCCCAGGGACGAACACTGAAGCTTTCTTT.

The V gene is TRBV15, the J gene TRBJ2-2, with 7 bases matching TRBD1. Unmatched junction bases numbered 11, after V lost 0 bases and J lost 7 bases. CDR1 LNHNV and CDR2 YYDKDF come from the germline V gene (reference sequence). This CDR3 has 17 amino acids. In DNA, the CDR3 is TGTGCCACCAGCAGAGATCGTTGGACAGGACAAGACGGGGAGCTGTTTTTT. This sequence encodes CATSRDRWTGQDGELFF.

The CDR3 sequence is CASSQGGQGRTNEKLFF. The DNA of the CDR3 is TGCGCCAGCAGCCAAGGAGGGCAGGGAAGAACTAATGAAAAACTGTTTTTT. J is TRBJ1-4 and V is TRBV4-1, with D perhaps TRBD1 (5 bases). The V gene lost 1 base and the J gene lost 1 base, with 13 bases spanning the gap. CDR3 length: 17 amino acids. CDR1 is MGHRA and CDR2 is YSYEKL in the germline V gene.

The chain joins TRBV19 to TRBJ2-7; D is ambiguous. Germline CDR1 reads LNHDA; CDR2 reads SQIVND (reference sequence). Trimming removed 5 bases from V and 7 bases from J, with 12 bases in between. The length of the CDR3 is 12 residues. The CDR3 is CASSAAVGEQYF. CDR3 in DNA: TGTGCCAGTAGTGCGGCAGTCGGAGAGCAGTACTTC.

This clone was counted a single time. The chain employs TRBV19 and TRBJ2-1; 9 bases are shared with TRBD2. The V and J ends lost 2 bases and 6 bases, in that order; junction bases with no gene match: 5. This CDR3 comprises 15 residues. CDR1 is LNHDA, CDR2 SQIVND, per germline (reference sequence). CDR3 in amino acids: CASSIIGGRANEQFF. The DNA of the CDR3 is TGTGCCAGTAGTATAATAGGCGGGAGGGCCAATGAGCAGTTCTTC.

J is TRBJ2-5 and V is TRBV7-2; tentative D call: TRBD1 (7 bases). V lost 4 bases and J lost 5, with 14 bases in between. The CDR3 contains 14 residues. Germline V gene lookup returns CDR1 SGHTA and CDR2 FQGNSA. The CDR3 DNA sequence: TGTGCCAGCAGCTCGACAGGGACTCACGAGACCCAGTACTTC. Residues: CASSSTGTHETQYF.

The chain couples TRBV19 to TRBJ1-4, with D possibly matching TRBD1 (5 bases). This CDR3 contains 17 residues. V was shortened by 7 bases and J by 1 base, with 19 bases between the two germline ends. CDR1 is LNHDA and CDR2 is SQIVND in the germline V gene (reference sequence). The CDR3 here is CASNAVGGGVTNEKLFF. Written as DNA, the CDR3 is TGTGCCAGTAATGCCGTTGGCGGGGGAGTAACTAATGAAAAACTGTTTTTT.

This chain connects TRBV7-2 to TRBJ2-7; the match to TRBD2 covers 8 bases. Germline assignment: CDR1 SGHTA and CDR2 FQGNSA. Trimming removed 5 bases from V and 6 bases from J; junction bases left unmatched: 12. This CDR3 is 15 amino acids long. DNA of the CDR3: TGTGCCAGCAGCCGTGACGGGACTAGGGGTTCCGAGCAGTACTTC. This translates into CASSRDGTRGSEQYF.

This rearrangement joins TRBV28 to TRBJ1-4, with 12 bases that match TRBD1. Germline trimming cut 5 bases from V and 6 bases from J; bases unmatched to any gene: 7. Germline assignment: CDR1 MDHEN and CDR2 SYDVKM. The CDR3 is 16 residues long. CDR3 coding DNA: TGTGCCAGCAGTGAAGTAGGGACAGGGGGCGATGAAAAACTGTTTTTT. This translates into CASSEVGTGGDEKLFF.

This clone showed up just once. This chain links TRBV4-1 with TRBJ2-7, with D hard to call. CDR3 size: 16 residues. Germline-derived CDR1 and CDR2 are MGHRA and YSYEKL. V lost 0 bases and J lost 0, with 12 bases in between. CDR3 residues: CASSQDWQESSYEQYF. The CDR3 coding sequence is TGCGCCAGCAGCCAAGACTGGCAGGAGAGCTCCTACGAGCAGTACTTC.

This chain connects TRBV27 to TRBJ1-4, with TRBD1 as a possible D gene (6 bases). V dropped 6 bases and J dropped 3 bases, with 14 bases sitting between them. CDR3 length: 15 amino acids. Per the germline V gene, CDR1 is MNHEY and CDR2 is SMNVEV (reference sequence). The CDR3 here is CASRILGGANEKLFF. The CDR3 coding sequence is TGTGCCAGCAGAATTCTCGGGGGCGCTAATGAAAAACTGTTTTTT.